This T cell receptor (beta chain) was captured in a study of control samples from healthy donors and cancer patients. TCRdb's table, derived via immunoSEQ multiplex PCR, lists solely in-frame clones and lacks some. The table lists some 70,000 clones, 75% to 90% of them singletons. Trimming took off 0 bases at V and 1 base at J, with 8 bases between the two ends. CDR1 is SGHNT, CDR2 YYREEE, per germline (reference sequence). This CDR3 spans 15 amino acids. The table lists this clone with a count of one. This sequence was found in a woman aged 50 to 60 with lung cancer. Sequencing was done on a sample of PBMCs. V gene TRBV5-4 combines with J gene TRBJ2-1, with D tentatively TRBD1 (5 bases). CDR3 sequence: CASSLEAGSYNEQFF. The CDR3 bases are TGTGCCAGCAGCTTGGAAGCAGGGTCCTACAATGAGCAGTTCTTC.